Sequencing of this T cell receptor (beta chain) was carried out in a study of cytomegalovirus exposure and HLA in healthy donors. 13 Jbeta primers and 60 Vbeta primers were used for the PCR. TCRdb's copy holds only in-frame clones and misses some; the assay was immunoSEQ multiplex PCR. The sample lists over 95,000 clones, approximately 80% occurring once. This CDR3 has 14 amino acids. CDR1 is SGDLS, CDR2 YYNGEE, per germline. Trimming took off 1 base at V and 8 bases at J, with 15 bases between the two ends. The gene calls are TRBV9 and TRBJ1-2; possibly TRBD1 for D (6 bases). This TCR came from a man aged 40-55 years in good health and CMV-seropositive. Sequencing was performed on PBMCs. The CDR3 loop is CASSVNRASKGYTF. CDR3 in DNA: TGTGCCAGCAGCGTAAACAGGGCCAGTAAGGGCTACACCTTC.